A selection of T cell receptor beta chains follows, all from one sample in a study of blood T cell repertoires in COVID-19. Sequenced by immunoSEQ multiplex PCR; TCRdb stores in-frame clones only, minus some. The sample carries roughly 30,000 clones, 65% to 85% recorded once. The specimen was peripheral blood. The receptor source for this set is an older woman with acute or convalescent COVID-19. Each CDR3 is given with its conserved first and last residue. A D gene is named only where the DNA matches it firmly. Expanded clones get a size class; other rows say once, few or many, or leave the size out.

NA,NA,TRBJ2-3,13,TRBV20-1,TGCAGTGCTAGTAAGAGCGCCACAGATACGCAGTATTTT,CSASKSATDTQYF
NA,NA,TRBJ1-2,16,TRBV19,TGTGCCAGTAGTTCCCTCTCCGGGGGGGGCAGCTATGGCTACACCTTC,CASSSLSGGGSYGYTF
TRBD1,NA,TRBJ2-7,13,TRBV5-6,TGTGCCAGCAGCCCCGGGACAGTCTACGAGCAGTACTTC,CASSPGTVYEQYF
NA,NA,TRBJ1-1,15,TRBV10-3,TGTGCCATCAGAGGGCAGGGCGAGATGGGCACTGAAGCTTTCTTT,CAIRGQGEMGTEAFF
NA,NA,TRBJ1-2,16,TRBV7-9,TGTGCCAGCAGCCTATTACCCACAGGGACCAACTATGGCTACACCTTC,CASSLLPTGTNYGYTF
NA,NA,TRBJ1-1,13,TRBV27,TGTGCCAGCAGCAACAGTTGGACAGTTGAAGCTTTCTTT,CASSNSWTVEAFF
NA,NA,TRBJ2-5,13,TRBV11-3,TGTGCCAGCAGCCAAAGTGTCGGGGAGACCCAGTACTTC,CASSQSVGETQYF
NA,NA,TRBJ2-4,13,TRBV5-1,TGCGCCAGCAGCTTGGACAGATCAAACATTCAGTACTTC,CASSLDRSNIQYF
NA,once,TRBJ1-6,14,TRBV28,TGTGCCAGCAGTTTATCGGCCAGGGTGTCACCCCTCCACTTT,CASSLSARVSPLHF
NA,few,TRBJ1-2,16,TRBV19,TGTGCCAGTAGTACCCTCCGAGGAGGGGTATATTATGGCTACACCTTC,CASSTLRGGVYYGYTF
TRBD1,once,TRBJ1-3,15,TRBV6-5,TGTGCCAGCAGAGTACAGGGGCGCTCTGGAAACACCATATATTTT,CASRVQGRSGNTIYF
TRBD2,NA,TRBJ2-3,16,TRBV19,TGTGCCAGTAGCAGAATAGCGGGGGGGAGCACAGATACGCAGTATTTT,CASSRIAGGSTDTQYF
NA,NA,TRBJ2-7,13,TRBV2,TGTGCCAGCAGCTGGCAGGGGTCTGGCGAGCAGTACTTC,CASSWQGSGEQYF
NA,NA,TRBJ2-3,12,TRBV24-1,TGTGCCACCAGTGGTAGCTCAGATACGCAGTATTTT,CATSGSSDTQYF
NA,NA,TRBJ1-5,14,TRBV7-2,TGTGCCAGCAGCTTAGGTGGCATAACTCAGCCCCAGCATTTT,CASSLGGITQPQHF
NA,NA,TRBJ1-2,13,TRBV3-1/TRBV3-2,TGTGCCAGCAGCCAAGGTCAGGGAGGCGGCTACACCTTC,CASSQGQGGGYTF
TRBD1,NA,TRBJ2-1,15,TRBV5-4,TGTGCCAGCAGCTTGGATGGACAGGGATACAATGAGCAGTTCTTC,CASSLDGQGYNEQFF
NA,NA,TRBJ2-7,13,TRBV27,TGTGCCAGCAGACAGGGAGAGCCCTACGAGCAGTACTTC,CASRQGEPYEQYF
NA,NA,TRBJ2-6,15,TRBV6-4,TGTGCCAGCAGTGACGTGGCGGCTGGGGCCAACGTCCTGACTTTC,CASSDVAAGANVLTF
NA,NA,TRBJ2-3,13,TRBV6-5,TGTGCCAGCAGATCTCCTTTAACAGATACGCAGTATTTT,CASRSPLTDTQYF